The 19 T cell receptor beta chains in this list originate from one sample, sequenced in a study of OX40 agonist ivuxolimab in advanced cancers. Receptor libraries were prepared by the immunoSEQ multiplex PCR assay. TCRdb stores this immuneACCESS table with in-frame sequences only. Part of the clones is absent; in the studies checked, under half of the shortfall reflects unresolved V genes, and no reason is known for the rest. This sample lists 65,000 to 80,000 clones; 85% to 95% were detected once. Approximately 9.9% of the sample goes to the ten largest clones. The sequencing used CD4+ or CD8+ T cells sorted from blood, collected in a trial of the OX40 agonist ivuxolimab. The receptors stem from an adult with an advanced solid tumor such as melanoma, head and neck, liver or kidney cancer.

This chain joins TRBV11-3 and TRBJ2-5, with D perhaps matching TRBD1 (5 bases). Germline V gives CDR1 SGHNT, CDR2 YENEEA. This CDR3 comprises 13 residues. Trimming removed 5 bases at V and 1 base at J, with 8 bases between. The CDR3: CASSTDSQETQYF. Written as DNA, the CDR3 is TGTGCCAGCAGCACCGACAGCCAAGAGACCCAGTACTTC.

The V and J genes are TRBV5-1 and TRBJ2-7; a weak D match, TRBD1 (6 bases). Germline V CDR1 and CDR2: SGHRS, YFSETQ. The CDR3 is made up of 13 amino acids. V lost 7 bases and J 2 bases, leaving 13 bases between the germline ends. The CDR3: CASSGQPTYEQYF. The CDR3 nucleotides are TGCGCCAGCTCGGGACAACCTACCTACGAGCAGTACTTC.

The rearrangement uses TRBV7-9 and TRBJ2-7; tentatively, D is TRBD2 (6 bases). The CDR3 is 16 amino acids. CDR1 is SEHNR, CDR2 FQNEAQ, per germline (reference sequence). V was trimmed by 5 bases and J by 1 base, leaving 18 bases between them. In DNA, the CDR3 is TGTGCCAGCAGCGCGGGACGAGGCGCCCATTCCTACGAGCAGTACTTC. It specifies CASSAGRGAHSYEQYF.

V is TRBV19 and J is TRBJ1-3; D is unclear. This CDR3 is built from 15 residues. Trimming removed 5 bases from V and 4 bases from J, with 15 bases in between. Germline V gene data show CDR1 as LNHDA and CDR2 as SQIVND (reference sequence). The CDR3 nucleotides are TGTGCCAGTAGTGCAACCAGTGGCCGAGGAAACACCATATATTTT. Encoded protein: CASSATSGRGNTIYF.

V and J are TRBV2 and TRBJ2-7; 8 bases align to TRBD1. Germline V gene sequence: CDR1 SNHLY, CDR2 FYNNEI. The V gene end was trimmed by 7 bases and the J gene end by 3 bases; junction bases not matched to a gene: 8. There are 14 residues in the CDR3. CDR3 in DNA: TGTGCCAGCAATTCTGGAACAGGGGGCTACGAGCAGTACTTC. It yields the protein CASNSGTGGYEQYF. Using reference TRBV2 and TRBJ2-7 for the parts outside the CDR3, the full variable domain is EPEVTQTPSHQVTQMGQEVILRCVPISNHLYFYWYRQILGQKVEFLVSFYNNEISEKSEIFDDQFSVERPDGSNFTLKIRSTKLEDSAMYFCASNSGTGGYEQYFGPGTRLTVT.

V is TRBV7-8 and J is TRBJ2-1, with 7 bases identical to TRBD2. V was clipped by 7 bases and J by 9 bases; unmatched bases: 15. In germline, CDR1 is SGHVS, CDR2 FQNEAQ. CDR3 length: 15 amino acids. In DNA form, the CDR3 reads TGTGCCAGCACCCCCCGGGCGGGGGAGTCATTTGAGCAGTTCTTC. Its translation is CASTPRAGESFEQFF.

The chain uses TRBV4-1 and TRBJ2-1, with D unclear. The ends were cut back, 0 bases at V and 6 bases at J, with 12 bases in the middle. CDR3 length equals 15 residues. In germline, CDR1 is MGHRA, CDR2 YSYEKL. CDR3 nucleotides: TGCGCCAGCAGCCAAGATGGTTGGCCCGCCAATGAGCAGTTCTTC. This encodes CASSQDGWPANEQFF.

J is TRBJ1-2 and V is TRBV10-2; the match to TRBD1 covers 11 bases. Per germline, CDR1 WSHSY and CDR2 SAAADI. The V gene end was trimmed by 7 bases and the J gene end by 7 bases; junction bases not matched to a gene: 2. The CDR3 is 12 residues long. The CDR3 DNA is TGCGCCAGCAAGGACAGGGGGCTTGGCTACACCTTC. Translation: CASKDRGLGYTF.

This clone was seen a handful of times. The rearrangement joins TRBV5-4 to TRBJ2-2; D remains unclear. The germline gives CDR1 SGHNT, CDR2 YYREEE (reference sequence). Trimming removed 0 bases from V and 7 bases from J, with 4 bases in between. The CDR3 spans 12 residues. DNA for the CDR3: TGTGCCAGCAGCTTGGCTAGCGGGGAGCTGTTTTTT. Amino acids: CASSLASGELFF.

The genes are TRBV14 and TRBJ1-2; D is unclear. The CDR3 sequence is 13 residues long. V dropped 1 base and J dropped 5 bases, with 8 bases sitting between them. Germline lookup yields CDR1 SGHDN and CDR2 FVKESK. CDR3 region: CASSQGHFYGYTF. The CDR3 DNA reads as TGTGCCAGCAGCCAAGGTCATTTTTATGGCTACACCTTC. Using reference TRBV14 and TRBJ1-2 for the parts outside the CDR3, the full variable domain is EAGVTQFPSHSVIEKGQTVTLRCDPISGHDNLYWYRRVMGKEIKFLLHFVKESKQDESGMPNNRFLAERTGGTYSTLKVQPAELEDSGVYFCASSQGHFYGYTFGSGTRLTVV.

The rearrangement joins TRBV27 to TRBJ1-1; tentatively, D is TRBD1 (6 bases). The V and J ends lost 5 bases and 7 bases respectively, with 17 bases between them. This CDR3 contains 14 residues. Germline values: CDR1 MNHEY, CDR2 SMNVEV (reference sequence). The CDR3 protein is CASSMLGGRGEAFF. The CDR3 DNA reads TGTGCCAGCAGTATGCTAGGGGGGCGGGGTGAAGCTTTCTTT.

The CDR3 DNA reads TGTGCCAGCAGGTCGACAGGGGCCGAATGGGATACGCAGTATTTT. It translates to CASRSTGAEWDTQYF. The rearrangement uses TRBV7-9 and TRBJ2-3; 8 bases match TRBD1. Germline V gene lookup returns CDR1 SEHNR and CDR2 FQNEAQ (reference sequence). This CDR3 has 15 amino acids. V shed 6 bases and J 6 bases; nucleotides not matched to a gene: 11.

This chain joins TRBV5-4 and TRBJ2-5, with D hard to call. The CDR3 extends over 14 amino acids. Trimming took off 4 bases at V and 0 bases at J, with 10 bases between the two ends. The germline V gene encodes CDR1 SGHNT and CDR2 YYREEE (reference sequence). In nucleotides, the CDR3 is TGTGCCAGCAGCCCCTACCGAGACCAAGAGACCCAGTACTTC. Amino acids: CASSPYRDQETQYF. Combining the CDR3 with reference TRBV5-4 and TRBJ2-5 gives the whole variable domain ETGVTQSPTHLIKTRGQQVTLRCSSQSGHNTVSWYQQALGQGPQFIFQYYREEENGRGNFPPRFSGLQFPNYSSELNVNALELDDSALYLCASSPYRDQETQYFGPGTRLLVL.

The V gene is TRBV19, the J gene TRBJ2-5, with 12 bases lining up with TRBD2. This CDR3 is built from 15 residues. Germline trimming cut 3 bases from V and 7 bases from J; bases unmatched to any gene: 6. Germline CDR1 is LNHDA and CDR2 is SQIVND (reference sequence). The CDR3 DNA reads TGTGCCAGTAGTATGGCTCGACTAGCGGGGGTGACCCAGTACTTC. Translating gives CASSMARLAGVTQYF.

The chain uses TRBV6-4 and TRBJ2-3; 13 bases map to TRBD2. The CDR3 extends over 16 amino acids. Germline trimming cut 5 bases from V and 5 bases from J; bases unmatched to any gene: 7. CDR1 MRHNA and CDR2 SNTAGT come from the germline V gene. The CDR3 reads CASSFSGTSGEDTQYF. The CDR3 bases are TGTGCCAGCAGTTTCTCCGGGACTAGCGGGGAAGATACGCAGTATTTT.

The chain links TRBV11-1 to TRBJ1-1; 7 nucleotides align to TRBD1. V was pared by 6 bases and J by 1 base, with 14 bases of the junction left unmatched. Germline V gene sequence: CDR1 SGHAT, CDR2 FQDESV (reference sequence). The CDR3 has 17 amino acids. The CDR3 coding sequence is TGTGCCAGCAGTCCCCCTACGACAGGGCCGTGGAACACTGAAGCTTTCTTT. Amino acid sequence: CASSPPTTGPWNTEAFF.

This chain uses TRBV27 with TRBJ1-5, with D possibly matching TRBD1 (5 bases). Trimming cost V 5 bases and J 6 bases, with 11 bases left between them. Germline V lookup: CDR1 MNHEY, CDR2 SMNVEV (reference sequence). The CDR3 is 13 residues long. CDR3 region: CASSPGLVQPQHF. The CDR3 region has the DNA TGTGCCAGCAGTCCAGGGTTGGTTCAGCCCCAGCATTTT.

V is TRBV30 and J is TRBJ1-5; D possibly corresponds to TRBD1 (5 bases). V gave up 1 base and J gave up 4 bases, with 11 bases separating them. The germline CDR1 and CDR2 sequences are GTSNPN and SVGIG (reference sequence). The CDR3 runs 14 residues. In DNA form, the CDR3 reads TGTGCCTGGAGTGCAACTGGGGGGAATCAGCCCCAGCATTTT. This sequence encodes CAWSATGGNQPQHF.

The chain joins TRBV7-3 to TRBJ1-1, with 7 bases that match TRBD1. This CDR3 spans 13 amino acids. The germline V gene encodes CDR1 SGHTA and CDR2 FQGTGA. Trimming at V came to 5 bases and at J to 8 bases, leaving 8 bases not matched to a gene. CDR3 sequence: CASSDGLGQEAFF. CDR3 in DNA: TGTGCCAGCAGCGACGGCTTGGGACAGGAAGCTTTCTTT. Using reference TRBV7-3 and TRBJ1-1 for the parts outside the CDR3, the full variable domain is GAGVSQTPSNKVTEKGKYVELRCDPISGHTALYWYRQSLGQGPEFLIYFQGTGAADDSGLPNDRFFAVRPEGSVSTLKIQRTERGDSAVYLCASSDGLGQEAFFGQGTRLTVV.